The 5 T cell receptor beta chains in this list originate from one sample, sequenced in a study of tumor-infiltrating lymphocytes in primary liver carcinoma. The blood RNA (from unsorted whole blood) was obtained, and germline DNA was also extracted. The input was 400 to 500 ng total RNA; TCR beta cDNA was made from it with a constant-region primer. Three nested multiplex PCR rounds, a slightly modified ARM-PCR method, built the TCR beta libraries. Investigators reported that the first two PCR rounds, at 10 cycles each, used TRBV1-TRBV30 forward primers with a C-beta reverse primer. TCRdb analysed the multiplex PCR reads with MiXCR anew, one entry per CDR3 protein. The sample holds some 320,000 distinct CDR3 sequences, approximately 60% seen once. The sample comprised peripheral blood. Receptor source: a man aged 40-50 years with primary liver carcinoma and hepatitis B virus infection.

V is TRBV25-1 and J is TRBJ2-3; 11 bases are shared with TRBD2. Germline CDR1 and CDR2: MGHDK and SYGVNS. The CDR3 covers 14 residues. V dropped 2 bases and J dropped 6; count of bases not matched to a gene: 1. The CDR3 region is CASSETSGSDTQYF. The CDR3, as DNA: TGTGCCAGCAGTGAAACTAGCGGGAGTGATACGCAGTATTTT.

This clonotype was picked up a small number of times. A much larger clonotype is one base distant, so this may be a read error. The CDR3 region is CASSPPTSVRETQYF. CDR3 DNA: TGTGCCAGCAGCCCTCCCACCAGCGTGAGAGAGACCCAGTACTTC. This chain links TRBV11-2 with TRBJ2-5; D is uncertain. Germline V gene lookup returns CDR1 SGHAT and CDR2 FQNNGV. V shed 5 bases and J shed 4 bases, with 17 bases lying between them. The CDR3 has 15 residues. The full variable domain, completed using reference TRBV11-2 and TRBJ2-5, is EAGVAQSPRYKIIEKRQSVAFWCNPISGHATLYWYQQILGQGPKLLIQFQNNGVVDDSQLPKDRFSAERLKGVDSTLKIQPAKLEDSAVYLCASSPPTSVRETQYFGPGTRLLVL.

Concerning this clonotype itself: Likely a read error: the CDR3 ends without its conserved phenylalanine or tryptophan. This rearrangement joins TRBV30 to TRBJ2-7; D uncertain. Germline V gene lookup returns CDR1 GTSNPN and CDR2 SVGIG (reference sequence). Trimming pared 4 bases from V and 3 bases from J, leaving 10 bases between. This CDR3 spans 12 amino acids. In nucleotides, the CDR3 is TGTGCCTGGACGGACGGACGCTACGAGCAGTACCTC. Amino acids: CAWTDGRYEQYL.

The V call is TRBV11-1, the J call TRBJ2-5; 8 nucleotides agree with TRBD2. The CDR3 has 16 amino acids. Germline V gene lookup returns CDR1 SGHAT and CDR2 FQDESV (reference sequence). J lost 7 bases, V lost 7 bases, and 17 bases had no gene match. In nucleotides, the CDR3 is TGTGCCAGCACCGCCCGTCGCGGGAGGAATATAGGGACCCAGTACTTC. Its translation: CASTARRGRNIGTQYF.

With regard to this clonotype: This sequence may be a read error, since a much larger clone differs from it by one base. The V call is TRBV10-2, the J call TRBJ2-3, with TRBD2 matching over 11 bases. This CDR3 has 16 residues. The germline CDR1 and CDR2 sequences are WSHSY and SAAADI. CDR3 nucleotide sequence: TGCGCCAGCAGTGATCTACTAGCGGGAGCGGCAGATTCGCAGTATTTT. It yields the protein CASSDLLAGAADSQYF.